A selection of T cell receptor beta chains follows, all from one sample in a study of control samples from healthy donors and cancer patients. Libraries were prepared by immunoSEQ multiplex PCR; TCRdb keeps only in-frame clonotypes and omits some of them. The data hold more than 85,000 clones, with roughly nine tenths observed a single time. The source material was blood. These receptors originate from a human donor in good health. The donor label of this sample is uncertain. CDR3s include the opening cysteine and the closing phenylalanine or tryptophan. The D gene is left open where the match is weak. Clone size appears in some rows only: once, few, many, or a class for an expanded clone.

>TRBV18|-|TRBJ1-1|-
CASSPTRGGTEAFF
TGTGCCAGCTCACCGACCCGGGGGGGGACTGAAGCTTTCTTT
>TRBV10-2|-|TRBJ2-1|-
CASSTVNNEQFF
TGCGCCAGCTCGACGGTTAACAATGAGCAGTTCTTC
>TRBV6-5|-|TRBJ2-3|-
CASSYSTRADTQYF
TGTGCCAGCAGTTACTCTACCCGGGCAGATACGCAGTATTTT
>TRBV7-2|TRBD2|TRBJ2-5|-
CASSLVVGPLAGGEETQYF
TGTGCCAGCAGCTTAGTCGTTGGACCACTAGCGGGGGGAGAAGAGACCCAGTACTTC
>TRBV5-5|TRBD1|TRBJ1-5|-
CASSGRTGGEPQHF
TGTGCCAGCAGCGGCCGGACAGGGGGTGAGCCCCAGCATTTT
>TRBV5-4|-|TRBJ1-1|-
CASRLGEVNTEAFF
TGTGCCAGCAGGCTCGGTGAGGTGAACACTGAAGCTTTCTTT
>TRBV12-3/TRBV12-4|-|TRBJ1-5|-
CASSLTGAQPQHF
TGTGCCAGCAGTCTTACAGGCGCTCAGCCCCAGCATTTT
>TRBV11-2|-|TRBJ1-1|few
CASSLVGNTEAFF
TGTGCCAGCAGCTTAGTGGGAAACACTGAAGCTTTCTTT
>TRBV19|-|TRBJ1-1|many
CASKAAESMNTEAFF
TGTGCCAGTAAGGCTGCGGAATCCATGAACACTGAAGCTTTCTTT
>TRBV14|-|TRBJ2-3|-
CASSQVRGSTDTQYF
TGTGCCAGCAGCCAAGTACGCGGTTCCACAGATACGCAGTATTTT
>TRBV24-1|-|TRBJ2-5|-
CATSDPAPYQETQYF
TGTGCCACCAGTGACCCAGCACCGTACCAAGAGACCCAGTACTTC
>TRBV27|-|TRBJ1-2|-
CASSAGFIYGYTF
TGTGCCAGCAGTGCAGGGTTTATCTATGGCTACACCTTC
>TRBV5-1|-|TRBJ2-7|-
CASSPTRQRGEQYF
TGCGCCAGCAGCCCTACTAGGCAACGAGGGGAGCAGTACTTC
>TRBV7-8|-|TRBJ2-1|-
CASSERPGSYNEQFF
TGTGCCAGCAGCGAACGCCCCGGGTCCTACAATGAGCAGTTCTTC
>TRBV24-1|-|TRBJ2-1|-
CATSDPTGLGGEQFF
TGTGCCACCAGTGACCCGACAGGGCTGGGGGGTGAGCAGTTCTTC
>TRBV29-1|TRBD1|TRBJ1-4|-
CSVQGQGRDEKLFF
TGCAGCGTTCAAGGACAGGGCCGTGATGAAAAACTGTTTTTT
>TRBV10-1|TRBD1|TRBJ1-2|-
CASSAVGQNYGYTF
TGCGCCAGCAGTGCCGTGGGACAGAACTATGGCTACACCTTC
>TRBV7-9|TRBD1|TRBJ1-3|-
CASSVYRDSNSGNTIYF
TGTGCCAGCAGCGTTTACCGGGACAGTAATTCCGGAAACACCATATATTTT
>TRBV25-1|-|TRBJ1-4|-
CASTKGGNEKLFF
TGTGCCAGCACCAAGGGAGGGAATGAAAAACTGTTTTTT
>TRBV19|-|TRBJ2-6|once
CASNNSPRVTGANVLTF
TGTGCCAGTAACAACTCGCCGAGGGTTACTGGGGCCAACGTCCTGACTTTC
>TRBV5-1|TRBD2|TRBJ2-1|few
CASSLTASGGVYNEQFF
TGCGCCAGCAGCTTGACCGCTAGCGGGGGGGTGTACAATGAGCAGTTCTTC
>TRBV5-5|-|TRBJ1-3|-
CASSTDRNRGNTIYF
TGTGCCAGCAGTACAGACAGGAACCGAGGAAACACCATATATTTT
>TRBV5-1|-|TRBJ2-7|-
CASSPIAHSYEQYF
TGCGCCAGCAGCCCAATAGCCCACTCCTACGAGCAGTACTTC
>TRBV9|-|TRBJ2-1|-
CASSAPGAPYNEQFF
TGTGCCAGCAGCGCCCCGGGGGCGCCCTACAATGAGCAGTTCTTC
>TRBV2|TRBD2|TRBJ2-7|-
CASRAGTSTDEQYF
TGTGCCAGCAGAGCCGGGACTAGCACCGACGAGCAGTACTTC